Following are 26 T cell receptor beta chains from one sample sequenced in a study of cytomegalovirus exposure and HLA in healthy donors. PCR used 60 Vbeta primers and 13 Jbeta primers. Here immunoSEQ multiplex PCR was the method, and the copy in TCRdb shows in-frame clones only, minus some. The repertoire consists of some 120,000 clones, with roughly 80% occurring once and the leading ten covering around 2.1%. The sequencing sample was made of PBMCs. All receptors come from a woman aged 40 to 50 in good health and CMV-seropositive.

The rearrangement links TRBV11-2 to TRBJ2-3, with D perhaps matching TRBD2 (5 bases). CDR3 length: 12 residues. Per the germline V gene, CDR1 is SGHAT and CDR2 is FQNNGV. Trimming took off 8 bases at V and 6 bases at J, with 12 bases between the two ends. As DNA, the CDR3 is TGTGCCAGCTCACAAACGGGGGATACGCAGTATTTT. Encoded protein: CASSQTGDTQYF.

The chain carries TRBV30 and TRBJ1-2, with a weak D call TRBD1 (5 bases). Germline V gene data show CDR1 as GTSNPN and CDR2 as SVGIG (reference sequence). CDR3 length: 12 amino acids. V was shortened by 1 base and J by 3 bases, with 6 bases between the two germline ends. The CDR3 region is CAWSGGDYGYTF. The CDR3 DNA is TGTGCCTGGAGTGGGGGGGACTATGGCTACACCTTC.

The rearrangement links TRBV30 to TRBJ2-1; 7 nucleotides align to TRBD1. The V gene's germline CDR1 is GTSNPN and CDR2 SVGIG (reference sequence). V gave up 4 bases and J gave up 4 bases; unmatched junction bases: 1. This CDR3 contains 12 residues. The CDR3 is CAWMTGYNEQFF. For the CDR3, the DNA is TGTGCCTGGATGACAGGGTACAATGAGCAGTTCTTC.

This rearrangement joins TRBV4-1 to TRBJ1-2; 8 nucleotides match TRBD1. The CDR3 has 15 amino acids. V shed 5 bases and J 0 bases; nucleotides not matched to a gene: 5. Germline CDR1 is MGHRA and CDR2 is YSYEKL. The CDR3 reads CASSSSGGPNYGYTF. CDR3 DNA: TGCGCCAGCAGCTCCTCAGGGGGCCCTAACTATGGCTACACCTTC.

The chain combines TRBV7-2 with TRBJ2-1; no clear D gene. This CDR3 has 14 residues. The germline V gene encodes CDR1 SGHTA and CDR2 FQGNSA. Trimming stripped 2 bases from V and 7 bases from J, with 12 bases between. The CDR3 is CASSLPFLMNEQFF. Here the CDR3 DNA reads TGTGCCAGCAGCTTACCCTTTCTAATGAATGAGCAGTTCTTC.

The rearrangement joins TRBV10-1 to TRBJ1-4, with 7 bases that match TRBD1. This CDR3 spans 17 amino acids. CDR1 and CDR2 (germline): WNHNN, SYGVQD (reference sequence). V lost 2 bases and J lost 4; bases outside the gene matches: 10. CDR3 loop: CASSESTGEVGNEKLFF. Here the CDR3 DNA reads TGCGCCAGCAGTGAGAGTACAGGGGAGGTGGGTAATGAAAAACTGTTTTTT.

V is TRBV5-5 and J is TRBJ2-1, with 11 bases identical to TRBD2. Germline V gene data show CDR1 as SGHKS and CDR2 as YYEKEE (reference sequence). V was clipped by 0 bases and J by 4 bases; unmatched bases: 3. CDR3 length: 16 amino acids. CDR3 amino acids: CASSLGGTSGYNEQFF. The DNA of the CDR3 is TGTGCCAGCAGCTTGGGGGGGACTAGCGGATACAATGAGCAGTTCTTC.

The rearrangement joins TRBV5-6 to TRBJ1-5; D perhaps matches TRBD1 (5 bases). This CDR3 comprises 15 residues. CDR1 and CDR2 from the germline V gene are SGHDT and YYEEEE. The ends were cut back, 4 bases at V and 6 bases at J, with 17 bases in the middle. DNA for the CDR3: TGTGCCAGCAGCCTCATGGGAGGCAGGGCTCAGCCCCAGCATTTT. It codes for CASSLMGGRAQPQHF.

This clone was recorded a few times. V and J are TRBV2 and TRBJ1-1; possibly TRBD1 for D (5 bases). Deletions cut 2 bases from V and 3 bases from J, with 10 bases between. CDR1 SNHLY and CDR2 FYNNEI come from the germline V gene. There are 14 residues in the CDR3. The DNA for the CDR3 is TGTGCCAGCAGTGAATGGGGCGCTGACACTGAAGCTTTCTTT. Its translation is CASSEWGADTEAFF. Full variable domain (missing parts from reference TRBV2 and TRBJ1-1): EPEVTQTPSHQVTQMGQEVILRCVPISNHLYFYWYRQILGQKVEFLVSFYNNEISEKSEIFDDQFSVERPDGSNFTLKIRSTKLEDSAMYFCASSEWGADTEAFFGQGTRLTVV.

This sequence joins TRBV2 and TRBJ2-6; D perhaps matches TRBD1 (7 bases). CDR3 size: 16 residues. The V gene's germline CDR1 is SNHLY and CDR2 FYNNEI. The germline V and J ends were trimmed by 6 bases and 3 bases, with 15 bases remaining between them. Here the CDR3 DNA reads TGTGCCAGCAGAACCAGGGGGGCAGGTGGGGCCAACGTCCTGACTTTC. The encoded protein is CASRTRGAGGANVLTF. Together with reference TRBV2 and TRBJ2-6, the CDR3 gives the full variable domain: EPEVTQTPSHQVTQMGQEVILRCVPISNHLYFYWYRQILGQKVEFLVSFYNNEISEKSEIFDDQFSVERPDGSNFTLKIRSTKLEDSAMYFCASRTRGAGGANVLTFGAGSRLTVL.

V is TRBV7-2 and J is TRBJ2-2; 10 bases are shared with TRBD2. After removal of 3 bases from V and 7 bases from J, the junction contained 8 bases not matched to a gene. Per the germline V gene, CDR1 is SGHTA and CDR2 is FQGNSA. The CDR3 is made up of 16 amino acids. CDR3: CASSLTSGPQYGELFF. The CDR3 nucleotides read TGTGCCAGCAGCTTGACTAGCGGGCCCCAGTACGGGGAGCTGTTTTTT.

There are a few counts of this clone. V usage is TRBV6-5 and J usage is TRBJ2-2; TRBD1 agrees at 8 bases. The CDR3 contains 15 residues. Germline CDR1 reads MNHEY; CDR2 reads SVGAGI. The J segment lost 6 bases and the V segment lost 2 bases, leaving 5 bases of the junction unmatched. This CDR3 reads CASSYETGVPGELFF. The CDR3 DNA reads as TGTGCCAGCAGTTACGAGACAGGGGTGCCCGGGGAGCTGTTTTTT.

The chain has TRBV6-5 and TRBJ1-1; possibly TRBD1 for D (6 bases). This CDR3 comprises 14 residues. Trimming removed 8 bases at V and 1 base at J, with 14 bases between. Germline V gene lookup returns CDR1 MNHEY and CDR2 SVGAGI. The CDR3 DNA reads as TGTGCCAGCGCCCGGACAGCCCAGAACACTGAAGCTTTCTTT. Translated: CASARTAQNTEAFF.

This chain connects TRBV7-2 to TRBJ2-1; weak D call: TRBD2 (5 bases). This CDR3 comprises 16 residues. Trimming took off 7 bases at V and 9 bases at J, with 25 bases between the two ends. The germline gives CDR1 SGHTA, CDR2 FQGNSA. Here the CDR3 reads CASTPLPLGSFSEQFF. The CDR3 DNA reads as TGTGCCAGCACCCCGCTCCCCTTAGGGAGTTTCTCTGAGCAGTTCTTC.

The CDR3 nucleotides are TGTGCCAGCAGTCGGGACAGGGGAGGGGATACGCAGTATTTT. Protein: CASSRDRGGDTQYF. The chain is built from TRBV7-9 and TRBJ2-3; 10 nucleotides line up with TRBD1. V was pared by 6 bases and J by 6 bases, with 6 bases of the junction left unmatched. Germline assignment: CDR1 SEHNR and CDR2 FQNEAQ (reference sequence). The CDR3 has 14 residues.

DNA for the CDR3: TGTGCCAGCAGTGAGACTAGCTACGATACGCAGTATTTT. Translating it yields CASSETSYDTQYF. This sequence joins TRBV6-1 and TRBJ2-3, with 7 nucleotides matching TRBD2. Germline V gene data show CDR1 as MNHNS and CDR2 as SASEGT. The J segment lost 6 bases and the V segment lost 3 bases, leaving 3 bases of the junction unmatched. This CDR3 spans 13 amino acids.

V is TRBV28 and J is TRBJ1-6; D unclear. CDR3 length equals 12 residues. The germline V gene encodes CDR1 MDHEN and CDR2 SYDVKM. Trimming removed 7 bases at V and 13 bases at J, with 14 bases between. CDR3 DNA: TGTGCCAGCACCCCACAGCAGGTCCCCCTCCACTTT. Its translation is CASTPQQVPLHF.

This chain uses TRBV18 with TRBJ1-2, with 9 bases that match TRBD1. CDR1 KGHSH and CDR2 LQKENI come from the germline V gene. CDR3 length: 15 residues. J lost 3 bases, V lost 6 bases, and 8 bases had no gene match. CDR3 region: CASSPMGQGYYGYTF. The CDR3 DNA reads as TGTGCCAGCTCCCCCATGGGACAGGGTTACTATGGCTACACCTTC.

This chain connects TRBV18 to TRBJ1-3; 8 bases line up with TRBD1. The CDR3 is 16 residues long. V was clipped by 4 bases and J by 0 bases; unmatched bases: 5. Germline V gene data show CDR1 as KGHSH and CDR2 as LQKENI. The CDR3 is CASSLQGASSGNTIYF. The CDR3, as DNA: TGTGCCAGCTCACTCCAGGGGGCCAGCTCTGGAAACACCATATATTTT.

V usage is TRBV7-2 and J usage is TRBJ1-4; D gene ambiguous. V dropped 1 base and J dropped 4 bases, with 7 bases sitting between them. The CDR3 is 14 amino acids. Germline assignment: CDR1 SGHTA and CDR2 FQGNSA. Here the CDR3 DNA reads TGTGCCAGCAGCTTAGGCGGGCTTAATGAAAAACTGTTTTTT. This codes for CASSLGGLNEKLFF.

The V call is TRBV5-6, the J call TRBJ2-1; weak D call: TRBD1 (5 bases). Germline values: CDR1 SGHDT, CDR2 YYEEEE. V was shortened by 0 bases and J by 7 bases, with 11 bases between the two germline ends. This CDR3 has 14 amino acids. CDR3 DNA: TGTGCCAGCAGCTTGGTGACAGCAACAAATGAGCAGTTCTTC. Translated: CASSLVTATNEQFF.

The V gene is TRBV28, the J gene TRBJ1-2; 7 bases fit TRBD1. The germline gives CDR1 MDHEN, CDR2 SYDVKM. The CDR3 runs 16 residues. The ends lost 2 bases at V and 6 bases at J; junction bases unmatched: 12. CDR3 sequence (DNA): TGTGCCAGCAGTTTAGTCGTTTTGGGACAGAACGATGGCTACACCTTC. Translating it yields CASSLVVLGQNDGYTF.

The V call is TRBV19, the J call TRBJ2-7; 9 bases align to TRBD1. CDR3 length: 11 amino acids. Unmatched junction bases numbered 2, after V lost 6 bases and J lost 8 bases. Germline CDR1 is LNHDA and CDR2 is SQIVND (reference sequence). The CDR3 DNA reads as TGTGCCAGTAGACAGGGGGCAAAGCAGTACTTC. Translation: CASRQGAKQYF. The variable domain in full, with the rest retrieved from reference TRBV19 and TRBJ2-7, is DGGITQSPKYLFRKEGQNVTLSCEQNLNHDAMYWYRQDPGQGLRLIYYSQIVNDFQKGDIAEGYSVSREKKESFPLTVTSAQKNPTAFYLCASRQGAKQYFGPGTRLTVT.

This clone was counted many times. The V and J genes are TRBV2 and TRBJ2-5; 12 bases align to TRBD1. CDR3 length: 15 residues. Looked up from germline, CDR1 is SNHLY and CDR2 is FYNNEI. V shed 6 bases and J 4 bases; nucleotides not matched to a gene: 6. CDR3 loop: CASSGTGGSGETQYF. The CDR3 nucleotides are TGTGCCAGCAGCGGGACAGGGGGCTCGGGAGAGACCCAGTACTTC.

Points on this clone: Different DNA sequences within this sample yield the same CDR3. The chain combines TRBV11-2 with TRBJ2-1; 13 positions agree with TRBD2. The CDR3 is 17 residues long. V was clipped by 1 base and J by 2 bases; unmatched bases: 2. Germline CDR1 is SGHAT and CDR2 is FQNNGV. The CDR3 nucleotides are TGTGCCAGCAGCTTAGGCACTAGCGGGGGGGCCTACAATGAGCAGTTCTTC. It yields the protein CASSLGTSGGAYNEQFF.

The table lists this clone with a count of one. V gene TRBV2 combines with J gene TRBJ2-1; D is undetermined. This CDR3 has 13 residues. The V end was cut by 1 base, the J end by 6 bases, with 7 bases between. Germline lookup yields CDR1 SNHLY and CDR2 FYNNEI. For the CDR3, the DNA is TGTGCCAGCAGTGAAGAACTCCCCAATGAGCAGTTCTTC. It encodes CASSEELPNEQFF. Drawing the rest from reference TRBV2 and TRBJ2-1, the complete variable domain is EPEVTQTPSHQVTQMGQEVILRCVPISNHLYFYWYRQILGQKVEFLVSFYNNEISEKSEIFDDQFSVERPDGSNFTLKIRSTKLEDSAMYFCASSEELPNEQFFGPGTRLTVL.